This TCR beta chain was obtained from a study of shared clonotypes between healthy human individuals. Study background: Donors had three CD4 naive, three CD4 memory, two CD8 naive and one CD8 memory plate apiece. Overall study results and limits: When naive CD4 clonotypes were compared across several donors, 4% to 5.5% were shared.

Methods used by the authors: Junction-only immunoSEQ sequences carried no quality scores, so filtering differed. The assay was immunoSEQ multiplex PCR, and TCRdb's table has in-frame clones only and misses some. V, J and clone size reflect that table, while D and trimming were determined from the DNA. Seen here are 2 million to 2.5 million clones, roughly 93% observed once, and the top ten hold about 0.41%. This clone has just one count. Its antigen is unknown. The V end was cut by 7 bases, the J end by 0 bases, with 12 bases between. The CDR3 spans 14 residues. Germline CDR1 MNHNS, CDR2 SASEGT. The specimen was naive CD4+ T cells from PBMCs. Subset given: CD45RA+ positively selected. This TCR derives from a man younger than 35 in good health. Some clones in this sample may be carry-over from other donors' samples. This chain connects TRBV6-1 to TRBJ1-2; maybe TRBD1 (5 bases). The CDR3 loop is CASTKTTANYGYTF. The CDR3 DNA follows: TGTGCCAGCACTAAGACGACAGCTAACTATGGCTACACCTTC.